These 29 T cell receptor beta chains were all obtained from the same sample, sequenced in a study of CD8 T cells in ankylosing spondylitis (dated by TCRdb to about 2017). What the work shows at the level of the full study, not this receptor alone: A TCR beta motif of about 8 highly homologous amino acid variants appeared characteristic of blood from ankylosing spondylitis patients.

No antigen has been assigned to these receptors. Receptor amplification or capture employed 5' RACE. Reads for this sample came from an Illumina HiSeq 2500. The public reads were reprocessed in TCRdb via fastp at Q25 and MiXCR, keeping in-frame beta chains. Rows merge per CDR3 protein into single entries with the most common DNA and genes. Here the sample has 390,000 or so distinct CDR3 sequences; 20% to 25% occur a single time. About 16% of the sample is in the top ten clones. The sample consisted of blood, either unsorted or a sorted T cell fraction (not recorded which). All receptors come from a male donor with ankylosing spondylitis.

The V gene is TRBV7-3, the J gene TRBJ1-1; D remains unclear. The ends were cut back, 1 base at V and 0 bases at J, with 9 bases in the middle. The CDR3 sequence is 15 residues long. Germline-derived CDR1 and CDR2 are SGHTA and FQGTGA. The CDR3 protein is CASSLSHSMNTEAFF. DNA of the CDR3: TGTGCCAGCAGCTTAAGTCACAGCATGAACACTGAAGCTTTCTTT.

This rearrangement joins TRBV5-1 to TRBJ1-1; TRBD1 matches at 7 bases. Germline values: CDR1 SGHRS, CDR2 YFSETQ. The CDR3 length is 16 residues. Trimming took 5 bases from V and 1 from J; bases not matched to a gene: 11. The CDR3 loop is CASRKDLGQANTEAFF. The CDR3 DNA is TGCGCCAGCAGGAAGGACCTCGGACAGGCGAACACTGAAGCTTTCTTT.

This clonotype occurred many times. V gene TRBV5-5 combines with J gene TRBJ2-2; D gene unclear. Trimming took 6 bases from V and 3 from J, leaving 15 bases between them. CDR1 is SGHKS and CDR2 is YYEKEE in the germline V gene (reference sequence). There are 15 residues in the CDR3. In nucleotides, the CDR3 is TGTGCCAGCAAAATGACCCGCCAGCACACCGGGGAGCTGTTTTTT. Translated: CASKMTRQHTGELFF.

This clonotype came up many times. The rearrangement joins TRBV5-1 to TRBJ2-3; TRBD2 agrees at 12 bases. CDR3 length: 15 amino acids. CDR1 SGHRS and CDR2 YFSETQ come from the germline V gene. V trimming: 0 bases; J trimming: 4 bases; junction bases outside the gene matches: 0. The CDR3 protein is CASSLGLAGADTQYF. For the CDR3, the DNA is TGCGCCAGCAGCTTGGGACTAGCGGGAGCAGATACGCAGTATTTT. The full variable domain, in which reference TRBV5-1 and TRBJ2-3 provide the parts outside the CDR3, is KAGVTQTPRYLIKTRGQQVTLSCSPISGHRSVSWYQQTPGQGLQFLFEYFSETQRNKGNFPGRFSGRQFSNSRSEMNVSTLELGDSALYLCASSLGLAGADTQYFGPGTRLTVL.

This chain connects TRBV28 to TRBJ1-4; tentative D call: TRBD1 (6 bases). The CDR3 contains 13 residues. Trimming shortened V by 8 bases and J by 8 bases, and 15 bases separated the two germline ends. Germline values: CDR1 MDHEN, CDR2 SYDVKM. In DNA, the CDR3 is TGTGCCAGCGGACAGCATACGGGGGAAAAACTGTTTTTT. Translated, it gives CASGQHTGEKLFF. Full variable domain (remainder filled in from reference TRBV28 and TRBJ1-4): DVKVTQSSRYLVKRTGEKVFLECVQDMDHENMFWYRQDPGLGLRLIYFSYDVKMKEKGDIPEGYSVSREKKERFSLILESASTNQTSMYLCASGQHTGEKLFFGSGTQLSVL.

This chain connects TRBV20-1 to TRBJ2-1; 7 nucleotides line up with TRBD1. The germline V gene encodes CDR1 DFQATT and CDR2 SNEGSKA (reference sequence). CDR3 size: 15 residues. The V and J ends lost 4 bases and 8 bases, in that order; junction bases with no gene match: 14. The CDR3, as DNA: TGCAGTGCTACTACAGGGGCCTCCATGATCGATGAGCAGTTCTTC. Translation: CSATTGASMIDEQFF.

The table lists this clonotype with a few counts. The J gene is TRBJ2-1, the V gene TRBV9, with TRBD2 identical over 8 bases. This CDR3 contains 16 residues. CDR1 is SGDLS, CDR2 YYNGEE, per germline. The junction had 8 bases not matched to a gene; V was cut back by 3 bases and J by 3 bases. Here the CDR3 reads CASSGLLADSYNEQFF. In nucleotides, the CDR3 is TGTGCCAGCAGCGGGTTACTAGCGGACAGCTACAATGAGCAGTTCTTC.

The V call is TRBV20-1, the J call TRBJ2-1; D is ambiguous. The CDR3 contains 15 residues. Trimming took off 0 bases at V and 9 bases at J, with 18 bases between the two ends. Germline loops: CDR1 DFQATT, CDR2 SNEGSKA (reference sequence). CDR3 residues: CSARDRRPANGEQFF. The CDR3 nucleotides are TGCAGTGCTAGAGACCGGCGTCCGGCAAACGGTGAGCAGTTCTTC.

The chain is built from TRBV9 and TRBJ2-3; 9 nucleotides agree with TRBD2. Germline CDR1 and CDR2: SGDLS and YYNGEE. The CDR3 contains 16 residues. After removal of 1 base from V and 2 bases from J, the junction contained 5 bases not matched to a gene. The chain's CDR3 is CASSVPSGAYTDTQYF. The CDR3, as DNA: TGTGCCAGCAGCGTACCTAGCGGGGCGTACACAGATACGCAGTATTTT.

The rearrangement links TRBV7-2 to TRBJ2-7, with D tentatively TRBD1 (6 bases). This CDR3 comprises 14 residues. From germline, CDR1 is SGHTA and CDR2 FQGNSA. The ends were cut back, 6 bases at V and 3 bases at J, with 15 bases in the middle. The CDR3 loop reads CASRADRWGYEQYF. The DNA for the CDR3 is TGTGCCAGCAGAGCAGACAGGTGGGGCTACGAGCAGTACTTC.

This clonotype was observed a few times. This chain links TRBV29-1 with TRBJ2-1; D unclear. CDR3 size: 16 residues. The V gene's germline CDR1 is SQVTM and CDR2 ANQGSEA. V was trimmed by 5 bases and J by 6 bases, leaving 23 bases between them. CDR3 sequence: CSVTSEPSKNSNEQFF. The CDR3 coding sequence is TGCAGCGTTACATCGGAACCATCTAAAAATTCCAATGAGCAGTTCTTC.

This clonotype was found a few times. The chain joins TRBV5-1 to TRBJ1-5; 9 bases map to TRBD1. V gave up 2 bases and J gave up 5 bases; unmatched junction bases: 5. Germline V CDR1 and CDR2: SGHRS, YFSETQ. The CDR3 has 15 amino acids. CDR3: CASSLRTGDDQPQHF. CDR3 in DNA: TGCGCCAGCAGCTTACGGACAGGGGACGATCAGCCCCAGCATTTT.

CDR3 loop: CATQPNTEAFF. Here the CDR3 DNA reads TGTGCCACTCAGCCGAACACTGAAGCTTTCTTT. This chain links TRBV19 with TRBJ1-1; unclear D gene. This CDR3 comprises 11 residues. The germline V gene has CDR1 LNHDA and CDR2 SQIVND (reference sequence). V lost 10 bases, J lost 1 base, and 7 bases lay in between.

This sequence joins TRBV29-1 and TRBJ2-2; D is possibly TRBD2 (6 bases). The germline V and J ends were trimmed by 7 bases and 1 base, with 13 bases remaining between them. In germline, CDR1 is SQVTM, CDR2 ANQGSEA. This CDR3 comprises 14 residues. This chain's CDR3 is CSAGTSLNTGELFF. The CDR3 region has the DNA TGCAGCGCCGGGACTTCGCTGAACACCGGGGAGCTGTTTTTT.

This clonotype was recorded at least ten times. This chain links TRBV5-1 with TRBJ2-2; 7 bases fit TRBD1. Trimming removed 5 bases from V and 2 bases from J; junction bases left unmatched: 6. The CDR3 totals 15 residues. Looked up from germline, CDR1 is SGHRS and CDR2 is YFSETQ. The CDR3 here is CASRPGTDNTGELFF. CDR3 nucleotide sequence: TGCGCCAGCAGGCCCGGGACAGACAACACCGGGGAGCTGTTTTTT.

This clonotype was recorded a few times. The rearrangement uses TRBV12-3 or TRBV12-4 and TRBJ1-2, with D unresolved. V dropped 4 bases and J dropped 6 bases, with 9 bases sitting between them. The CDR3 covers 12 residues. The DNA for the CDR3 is TGTGCCAGCAGTTCTGCCAACCATGGCTACACCTTC. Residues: CASSSANHGYTF.

The CDR3 region is CAAGRQGYYEQYF. In DNA form, the CDR3 reads TGTGCCGCTGGTCGGCAGGGTTACTACGAGCAGTACTTC. V is TRBV28 and J is TRBJ2-7, with a possible D match to TRBD1 (5 bases). Germline lookup yields CDR1 MDHEN and CDR2 SYDVKM. With 11 bases removed from V and 3 bases from J, the gap between germline ends came to 17 bases. There are 13 residues in the CDR3.

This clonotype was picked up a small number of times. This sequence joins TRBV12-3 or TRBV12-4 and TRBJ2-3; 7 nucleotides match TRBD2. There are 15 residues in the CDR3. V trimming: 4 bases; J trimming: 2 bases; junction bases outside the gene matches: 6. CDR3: CASSSLGLDTDTQYF. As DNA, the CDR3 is TGTGCCAGCAGTTCCCTTGGACTAGACACAGATACGCAGTATTTT.

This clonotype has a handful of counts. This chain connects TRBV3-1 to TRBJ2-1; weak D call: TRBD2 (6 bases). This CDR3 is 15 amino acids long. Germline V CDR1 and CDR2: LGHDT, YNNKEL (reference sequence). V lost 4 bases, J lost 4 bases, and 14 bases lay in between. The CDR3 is CASSLAEGTYNEQFF. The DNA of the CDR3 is TGTGCCAGCAGCCTAGCGGAGGGGACTTACAATGAGCAGTTCTTC.

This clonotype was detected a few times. CDR3 nucleotide sequence: TGCGCCAGCAGCTTGGTTACACCGGAGGGCTTAGAGACCCAGTACTTC. Protein sequence: CASSLVTPEGLETQYF. The chain carries TRBV5-1 and TRBJ2-5; tentative D call: TRBD2 (6 bases). Per the germline V gene, CDR1 is SGHRS and CDR2 is YFSETQ. This CDR3 comprises 16 residues. Trimming shortened V by 0 bases and J by 4 bases, and 16 bases separated the two germline ends. Drawing the rest from reference TRBV5-1 and TRBJ2-5, the complete variable domain is KAGVTQTPRYLIKTRGQQVTLSCSPISGHRSVSWYQQTPGQGLQFLFEYFSETQRNKGNFPGRFSGRQFSNSRSEMNVSTLELGDSALYLCASSLVTPEGLETQYFGPGTRLLVL.

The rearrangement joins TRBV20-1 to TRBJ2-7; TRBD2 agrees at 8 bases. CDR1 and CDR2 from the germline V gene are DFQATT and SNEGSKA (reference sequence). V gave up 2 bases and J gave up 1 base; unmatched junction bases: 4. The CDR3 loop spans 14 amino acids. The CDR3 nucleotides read TGCAGTGCTAGATACAGCGGGAGATCCTACGAGCAGTACTTC. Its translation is CSARYSGRSYEQYF.

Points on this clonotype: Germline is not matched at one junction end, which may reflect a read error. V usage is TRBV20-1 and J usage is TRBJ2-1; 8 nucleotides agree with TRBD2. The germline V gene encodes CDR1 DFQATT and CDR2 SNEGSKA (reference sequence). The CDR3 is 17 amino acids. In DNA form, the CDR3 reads TGCGGTGCTAGCCCCGCCACCCCCCTTACTAGCGGCAATGAGCAGTTCTTC. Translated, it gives CGASPATPLTSGNEQFF.

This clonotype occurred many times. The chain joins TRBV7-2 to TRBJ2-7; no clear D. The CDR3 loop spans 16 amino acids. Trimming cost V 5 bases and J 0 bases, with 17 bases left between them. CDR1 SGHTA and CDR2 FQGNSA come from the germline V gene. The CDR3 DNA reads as TGTGCCAGCAGCGTGGACCGCACCAGAATCTCCTACGAGCAGTACTTC. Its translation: CASSVDRTRISYEQYF. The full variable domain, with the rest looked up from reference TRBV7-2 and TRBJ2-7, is GAGVSQSPSNKVTEKGKDVELRCDPISGHTALYWYRQSLGQGLEFLIYFQGNSAPDKSGLPSDRFSAERTGGSVSTLTIQRTQQEDSAVYLCASSVDRTRISYEQYFGPGTRLTVT.

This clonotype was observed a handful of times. Here the CDR3 reads CASSPLQGTYTEAFF. Written as DNA, the CDR3 is TGCGCCAGCAGCCCCCTACAGGGGACGTACACTGAAGCTTTCTTT. This chain links TRBV5-1 with TRBJ1-1; 7 bases are shared with TRBD1. The CDR3 is 15 amino acids. V dropped 4 bases and J dropped 3; count of bases not matched to a gene: 9. Germline assignment: CDR1 SGHRS and CDR2 YFSETQ.

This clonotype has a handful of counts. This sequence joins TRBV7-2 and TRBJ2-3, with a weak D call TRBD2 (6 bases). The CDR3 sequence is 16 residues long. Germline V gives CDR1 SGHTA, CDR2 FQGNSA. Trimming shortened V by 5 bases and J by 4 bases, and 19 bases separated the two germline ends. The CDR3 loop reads CASSVIPEGRPDTQYF. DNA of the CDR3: TGTGCCAGCAGCGTGATACCGGAGGGCCGACCAGATACGCAGTATTTT.

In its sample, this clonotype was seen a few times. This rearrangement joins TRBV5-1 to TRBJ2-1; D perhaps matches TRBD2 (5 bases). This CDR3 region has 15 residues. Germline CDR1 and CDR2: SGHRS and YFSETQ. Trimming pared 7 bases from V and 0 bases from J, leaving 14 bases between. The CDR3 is CASGMDFLSYNEQFF. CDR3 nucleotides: TGCGCCAGCGGCATGGACTTCCTCTCCTACAATGAGCAGTTCTTC.

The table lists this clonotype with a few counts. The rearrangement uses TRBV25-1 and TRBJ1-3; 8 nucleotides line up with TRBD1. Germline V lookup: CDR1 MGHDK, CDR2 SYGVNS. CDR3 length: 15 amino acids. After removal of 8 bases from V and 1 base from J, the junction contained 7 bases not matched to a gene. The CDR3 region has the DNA TGTGCCAGCCAAGCGAACAGGGGGTCTGGAAACACCATATATTTT. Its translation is CASQANRGSGNTIYF.

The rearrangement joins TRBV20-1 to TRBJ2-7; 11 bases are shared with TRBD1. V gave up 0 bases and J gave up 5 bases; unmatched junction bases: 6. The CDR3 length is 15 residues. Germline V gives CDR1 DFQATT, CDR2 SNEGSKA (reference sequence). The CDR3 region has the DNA TGCAGTGCTAGAGATCCCGGGACAGGGGGGCACGAGCAGTACTTC. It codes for CSARDPGTGGHEQYF.

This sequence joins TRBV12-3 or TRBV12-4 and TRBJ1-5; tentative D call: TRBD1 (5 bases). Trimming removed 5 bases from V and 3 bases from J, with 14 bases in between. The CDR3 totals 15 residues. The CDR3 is CASSPQGSNNQPQHF. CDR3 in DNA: TGTGCCAGCAGTCCTCAGGGTTCTAACAATCAGCCCCAGCATTTT.